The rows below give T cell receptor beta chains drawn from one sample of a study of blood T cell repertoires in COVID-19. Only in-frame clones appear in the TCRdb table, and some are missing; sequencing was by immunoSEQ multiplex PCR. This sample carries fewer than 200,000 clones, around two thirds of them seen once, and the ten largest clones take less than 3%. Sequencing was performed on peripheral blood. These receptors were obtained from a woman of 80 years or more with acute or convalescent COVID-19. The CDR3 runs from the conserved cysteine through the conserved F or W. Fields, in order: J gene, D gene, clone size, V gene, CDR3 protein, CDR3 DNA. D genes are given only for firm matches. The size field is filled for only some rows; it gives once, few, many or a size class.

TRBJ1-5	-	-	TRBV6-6	CASSYSIEGGQPQHF	TGTGCCAGCAGTTACTCGATAGAAGGGGGTCAGCCCCAGCATTTT
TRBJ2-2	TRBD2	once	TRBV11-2	CASSSGLASAGELFF	TGTGCCAGCAGCTCCGGACTAGCATCGGCCGGGGAGCTGTTTTTT
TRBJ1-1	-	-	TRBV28	CASTRAQNTEAFF	TGTGCCAGCACCCGAGCGCAGAACACTGAAGCTTTCTTT
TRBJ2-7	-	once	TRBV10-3	CAINPGILSYEQYF	TGTGCCATCAACCCAGGGATCCTATCCTACGAGCAGTACTTC
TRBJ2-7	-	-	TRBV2	CASSEYEQRPPGF	TGTGCCAGCAGTGAATATGAACAGCGGCCCCCGGGGTTC
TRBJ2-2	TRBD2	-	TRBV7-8	CASSPTAYLAGVGTGELFF	TGTGCCAGCAGCCCGACGGCCTACCTAGCGGGAGTTGGTACCGGGGAGCTGTTTTTT
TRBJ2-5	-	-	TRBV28	CASSHPAQYF	TGTGCCAGCAGTCACCCGGCCCAGTACTTC
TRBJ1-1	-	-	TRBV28	CASSLSSGNTEAFF	TGTGCCAGCAGTTTATCATCAGGCAACACTGAAGCTTTCTTT
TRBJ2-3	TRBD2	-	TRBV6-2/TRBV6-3	CASSLGLAADTQYF	TGTGCCAGCAGTCTAGGACTAGCTGCAGATACGCAGTATTTT
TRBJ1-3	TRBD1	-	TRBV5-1	CASSKQETGSYGNTIYF	TGCGCCAGCAGCAAGCAAGAGACAGGGTCTTACGGAAACACCATATATTTT
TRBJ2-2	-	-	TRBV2	CASSELSGVGAGELFF	TGTGCCAGCAGTGAGCTCTCAGGGGTGGGCGCGGGGGAGCTGTTTTTT
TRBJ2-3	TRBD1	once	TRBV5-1	CASRGFREGATTDTQYF	TGCGCCAGCAGGGGCTTTCGAGAGGGGGCCACCACAGATACGCAGTATTTT
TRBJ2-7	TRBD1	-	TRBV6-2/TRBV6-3	CASSYEVTGDGYEQYF	TGTGCCAGCAGTTACGAGGTTACAGGGGACGGCTACGAGCAGTACTTC
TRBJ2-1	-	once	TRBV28	CASSRNGGGSVNEQFF	TGTGCCAGCAGCCGTAACGGAGGAGGGTCCGTCAATGAGCAGTTCTTC
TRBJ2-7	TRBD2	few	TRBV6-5	CASRRGGEQYF	TGTGCCAGCAGACGCGGGGGCGAGCAGTACTTC
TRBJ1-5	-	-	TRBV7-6	CASSLNSGGNQPQHF	TGTGCCAGCAGCTTAAATAGTGGAGGGAATCAGCCCCAGCATTTT
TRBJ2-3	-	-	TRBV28	CASSSSGRNTQYF	TGTGCCAGCAGTTCGAGCGGACGGAATACGCAGTATTTT